Sequencing of this T cell receptor (beta chain) was carried out in a study of blood T cell repertoires in COVID-19. Looking at the study overall: The analysed material was cDNA or gDNA that came from T cells, B-cell-depleted T cells, or PBMCs.

This CDR3 comprises 15 residues. The V end was cut by 5 bases, the J end by 2 bases, with 15 bases between. The germline V gene has CDR1 SGHVS and CDR2 FNYEAQ. In the study's own analysis: Researchers report that nucleated cell counts were estimated from reference gene primer amplification. Only in-frame clones appear in the TCRdb table, and some are missing; sequencing was by immunoSEQ multiplex PCR. D and trimming come from the DNA, and the V and J calls and clone size come from that table. This sample has approximately 160,000 clones; 84% occur once, and the top ten carry approximately 14%. The clonotype was recovered from a man between 18 and 35 years old with active or convalescent COVID-19. The chain carries TRBV7-6 and TRBJ1-1, with unresolved D. Input material: peripheral blood. The CDR3 DNA reads as TGTGCCAGCAGCATACGCCCTAGCCTCAACACTGAAGCTTTCTTT. Amino acid sequence: CASSIRPSLNTEAFF.